The clone carrying this T cell receptor (beta chain) has a single count. The sample is drawn from a study of T cell repertoires in ileal Crohn's disease. Germline-derived CDR1 and CDR2 are SGDLS and YYNGEE. This CDR3 is 13 amino acids long. The V end was cut by 0 bases, the J end by 7 bases, with 9 bases between. Sequencing used immunoSEQ multiplex PCR; TCRdb keeps in-frame clones, though not all of them. Of several thousand clones in the sample, more than 75% were seen once. The TCR sequence derives from an adult with Crohn's disease. Sequencing was performed on ileal tissue. The rearrangement links TRBV9 to TRBJ2-3, with D possibly matching TRBD2 (5 bases). CDR3 nucleotide sequence: TGTGCCAGCAGCGTAGGGCGAGGGAATACGCAGTATTTT. This codes for CASSVGRGNTQYF.